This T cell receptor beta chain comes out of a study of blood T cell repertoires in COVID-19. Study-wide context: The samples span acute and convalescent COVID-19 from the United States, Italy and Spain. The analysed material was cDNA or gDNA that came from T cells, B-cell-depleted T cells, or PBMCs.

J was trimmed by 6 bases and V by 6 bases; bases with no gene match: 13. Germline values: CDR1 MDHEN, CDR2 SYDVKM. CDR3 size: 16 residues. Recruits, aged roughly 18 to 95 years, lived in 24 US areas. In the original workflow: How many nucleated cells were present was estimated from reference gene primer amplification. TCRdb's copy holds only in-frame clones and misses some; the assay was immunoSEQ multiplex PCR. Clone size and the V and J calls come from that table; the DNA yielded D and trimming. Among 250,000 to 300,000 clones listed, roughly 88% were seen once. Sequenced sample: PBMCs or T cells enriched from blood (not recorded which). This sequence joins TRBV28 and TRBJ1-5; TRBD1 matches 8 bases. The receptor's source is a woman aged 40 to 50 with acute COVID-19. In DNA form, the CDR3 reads TGTGCCAGCAGGCTAATACCAGGGGGCGGTGGTCAGCCCCAGCATTTT. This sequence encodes CASRLIPGGGGQPQHF.